This TCR beta chain appears in the sequencing data of a study of T-cell reconstitution after alpha-beta-depleted transplantation in children. This clonotype was seen ten or more times. A library of TCRbeta sequences, prepared with unique molecular identifiers, was generated. In TCRdb, the PCR reads were re-called with MiXCR into one record per CDR3 protein. The table lists 200,000 to 300,000 distinct CDR3 sequences, around 13% of them singletons. The CDR3 has 15 residues. CDR1 is SGHTA and CDR2 is FQGNSA in the germline V gene. The V and J ends lost 7 bases and 0 bases, in that order; junction bases with no gene match: 5.

The sequencing used PBMCs from the stem cell graft donor, collected from the stem cell graft. The chain has TRBV7-2 and TRBJ2-3, with 9 bases that match TRBD2. The clonotype comes from a human donor who donated a stem cell graft to a child with acute lymphoblastic leukemia. The CDR3 bases are TGTGCCAGCAACCAGCGGGGGGTTAGCACAGATACGCAGTATTTT. Translation: CASNQRGVSTDTQYF. The whole variable domain, remainder taken from reference TRBV7-2 and TRBJ2-3, is GAGVSQSPSNKVTEKGKDVELRCDPISGHTALYWYRQSLGQGLEFLIYFQGNSAPDKSGLPSDRFSAERTGGSVSTLTIQRTQQEDSAVYLCASNQRGVSTDTQYFGPGTRLTVL.